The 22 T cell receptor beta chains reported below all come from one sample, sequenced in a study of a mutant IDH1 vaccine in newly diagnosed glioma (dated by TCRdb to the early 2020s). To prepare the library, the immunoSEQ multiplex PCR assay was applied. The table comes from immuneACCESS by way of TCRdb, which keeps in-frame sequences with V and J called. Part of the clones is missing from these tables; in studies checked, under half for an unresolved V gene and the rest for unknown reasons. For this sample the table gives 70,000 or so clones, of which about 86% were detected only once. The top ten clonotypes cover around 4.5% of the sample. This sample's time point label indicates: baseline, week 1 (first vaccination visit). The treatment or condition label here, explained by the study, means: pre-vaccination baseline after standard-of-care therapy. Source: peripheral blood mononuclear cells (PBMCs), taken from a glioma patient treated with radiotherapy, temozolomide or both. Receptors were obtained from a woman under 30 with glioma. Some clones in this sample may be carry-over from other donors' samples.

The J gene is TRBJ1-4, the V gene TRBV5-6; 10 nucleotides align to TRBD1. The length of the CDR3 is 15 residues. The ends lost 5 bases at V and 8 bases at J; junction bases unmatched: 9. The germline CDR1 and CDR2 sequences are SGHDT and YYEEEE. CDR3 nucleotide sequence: TGTGCCAGCAGGAGGAGACAGGGGGCGCAGGAAAAACTGTTTTTT. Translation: CASRRRQGAQEKLFF.

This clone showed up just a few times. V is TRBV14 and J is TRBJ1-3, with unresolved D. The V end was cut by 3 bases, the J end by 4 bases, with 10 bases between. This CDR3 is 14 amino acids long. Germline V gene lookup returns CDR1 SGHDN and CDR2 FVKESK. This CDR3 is CASSQALAGNTIYF. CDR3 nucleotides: TGTGCCAGCAGCCAGGCCCTTGCGGGAAACACCATATATTTT. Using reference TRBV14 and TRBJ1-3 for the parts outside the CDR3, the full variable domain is EAGVTQFPSHSVIEKGQTVTLRCDPISGHDNLYWYRRVMGKEIKFLLHFVKESKQDESGMPNNRFLAERTGGTYSTLKVQPAELEDSGVYFCASSQALAGNTIYFGEGSWLTVV.

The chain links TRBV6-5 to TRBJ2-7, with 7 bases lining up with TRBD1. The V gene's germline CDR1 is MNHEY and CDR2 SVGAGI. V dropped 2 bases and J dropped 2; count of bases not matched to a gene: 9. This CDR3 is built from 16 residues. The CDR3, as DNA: TGTGCCAGCAGTTACCGTTTCTTCGACAGGGCCTACGAGCAGTACTTC. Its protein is CASSYRFFDRAYEQYF.

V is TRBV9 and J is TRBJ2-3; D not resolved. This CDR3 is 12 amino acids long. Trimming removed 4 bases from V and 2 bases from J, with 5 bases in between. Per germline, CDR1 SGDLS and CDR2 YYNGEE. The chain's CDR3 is CASSPSTDTQYF. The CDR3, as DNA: TGTGCCAGCAGCCCATCCACAGATACGCAGTATTTT.

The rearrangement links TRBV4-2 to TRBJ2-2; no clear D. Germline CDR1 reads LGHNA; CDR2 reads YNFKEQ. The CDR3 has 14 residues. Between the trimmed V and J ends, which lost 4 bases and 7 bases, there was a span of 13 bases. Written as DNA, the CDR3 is TGTGCCAGCAGCCCCGGGCCCCGAGGCGGGGAGCTGTTTTTT. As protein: CASSPGPRGGELFF.

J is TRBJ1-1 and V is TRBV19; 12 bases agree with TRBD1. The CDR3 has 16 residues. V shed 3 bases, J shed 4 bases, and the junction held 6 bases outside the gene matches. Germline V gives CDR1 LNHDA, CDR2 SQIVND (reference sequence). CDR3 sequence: CASSILGTGGITEAFF. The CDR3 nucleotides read TGTGCCAGTAGTATCCTTGGGACAGGGGGCATCACTGAAGCTTTCTTT.

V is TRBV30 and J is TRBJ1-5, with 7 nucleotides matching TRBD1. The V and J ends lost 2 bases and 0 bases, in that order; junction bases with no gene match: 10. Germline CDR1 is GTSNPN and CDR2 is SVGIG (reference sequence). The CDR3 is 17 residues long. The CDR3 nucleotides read TGTGCCTGGAGTACGGGACAGTGGGGCAGTAGCAATCAGCCCCAGCATTTT. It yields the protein CAWSTGQWGSSNQPQHF.

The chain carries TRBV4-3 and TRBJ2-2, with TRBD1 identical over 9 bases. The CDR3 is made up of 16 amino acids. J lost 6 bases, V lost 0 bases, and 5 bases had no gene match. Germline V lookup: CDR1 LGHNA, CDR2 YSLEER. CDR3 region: CASSQDPTGGAGELFF. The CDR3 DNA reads TGCGCCAGCAGCCAAGATCCGACAGGGGGGGCCGGGGAGCTGTTTTTT.

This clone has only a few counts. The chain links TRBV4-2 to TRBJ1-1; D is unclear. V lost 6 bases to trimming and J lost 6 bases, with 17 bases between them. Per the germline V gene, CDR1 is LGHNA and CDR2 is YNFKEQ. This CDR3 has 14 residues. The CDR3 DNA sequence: TGTGCCAGCAGACTCACCTTTGGGGAGGCTGAAGCTTTCTTT. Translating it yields CASRLTFGEAEAFF.

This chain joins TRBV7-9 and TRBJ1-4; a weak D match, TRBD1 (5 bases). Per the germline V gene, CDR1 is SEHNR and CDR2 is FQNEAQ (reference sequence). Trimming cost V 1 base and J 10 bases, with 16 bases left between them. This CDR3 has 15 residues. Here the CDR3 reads CASSLVGREGRKLFF. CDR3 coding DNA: TGTGCCAGCAGCTTAGTTGGCAGGGAGGGCCGAAAACTGTTTTTT. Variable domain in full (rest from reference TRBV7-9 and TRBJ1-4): DTGVSQNPRHKITKRGQNVTFRCDPISEHNRLYWYRQTLGQGPEFLTYFQNEAQLEKSRLLSDRFSAERPKGSFSTLEIQRTEQGDSAMYLCASSLVGREGRKLFFGSGTQLSVL.

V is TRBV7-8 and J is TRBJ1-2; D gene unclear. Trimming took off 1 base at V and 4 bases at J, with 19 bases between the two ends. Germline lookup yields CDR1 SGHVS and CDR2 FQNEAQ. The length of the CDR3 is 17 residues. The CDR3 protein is CASSLVIRLDGSYGYTF. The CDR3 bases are TGTGCCAGCAGCTTAGTGATCAGGTTGGACGGCTCCTATGGCTACACCTTC.

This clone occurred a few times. The CDR3 DNA reads TGCGCCCCAAGCCGGGACCACTCTGGAAACACCATATATTTT. Its translation is CAPSRDHSGNTIYF. The chain recombines TRBV4-1 with TRBJ1-3; D may be TRBD1 (5 bases). Germline CDR1 MGHRA, CDR2 YSYEKL. With 11 bases removed from V and 0 bases from J, the gap between germline ends came to 14 bases. This CDR3 contains 14 residues.

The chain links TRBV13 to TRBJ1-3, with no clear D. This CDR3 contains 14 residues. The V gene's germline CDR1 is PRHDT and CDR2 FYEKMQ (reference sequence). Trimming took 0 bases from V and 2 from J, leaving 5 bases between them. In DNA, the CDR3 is TGTGCCAGCAGCTTAGGGTCCGCTGGAAACACCATATATTTT. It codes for CASSLGSAGNTIYF.

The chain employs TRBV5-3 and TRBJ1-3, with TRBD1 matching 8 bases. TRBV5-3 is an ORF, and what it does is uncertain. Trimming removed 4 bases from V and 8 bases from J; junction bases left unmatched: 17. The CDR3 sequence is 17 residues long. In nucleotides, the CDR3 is TGTGCCAGAAGCCCACCTCTTGCGGCAGGGGGCAGACACACCATATATTTT. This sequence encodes CARSPPLAAGGRHTIYF.

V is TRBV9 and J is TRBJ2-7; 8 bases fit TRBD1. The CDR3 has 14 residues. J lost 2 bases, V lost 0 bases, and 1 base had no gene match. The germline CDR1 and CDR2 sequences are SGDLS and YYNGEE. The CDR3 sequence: CASSVGDRPYEQYF. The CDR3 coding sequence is TGTGCCAGCAGCGTAGGGGACAGGCCCTACGAGCAGTACTTC. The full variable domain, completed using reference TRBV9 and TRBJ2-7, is DSGVTQTPKHLITATGQRVTLRCSPRSGDLSVYWYQQSLDQGLQFLIQYYNGEERAKGNILERFSAQQFPDLHSELNLSSLELGDSALYFCASSVGDRPYEQYFGPGTRLTVT.

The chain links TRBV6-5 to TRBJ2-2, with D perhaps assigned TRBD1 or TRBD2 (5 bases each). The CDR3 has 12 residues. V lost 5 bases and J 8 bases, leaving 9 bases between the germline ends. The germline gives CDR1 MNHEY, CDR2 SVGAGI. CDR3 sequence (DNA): TGTGCCAGCAGTGACTGGGGGGGGGAGCTGTTTTTT. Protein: CASSDWGGELFF.

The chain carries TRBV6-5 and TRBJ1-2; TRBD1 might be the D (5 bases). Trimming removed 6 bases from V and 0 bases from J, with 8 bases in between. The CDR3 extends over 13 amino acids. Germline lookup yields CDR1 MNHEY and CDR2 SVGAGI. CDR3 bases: TGTGCCAGCAGGGGAGGGGCTAACTATGGCTACACCTTC. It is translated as CASRGGANYGYTF.

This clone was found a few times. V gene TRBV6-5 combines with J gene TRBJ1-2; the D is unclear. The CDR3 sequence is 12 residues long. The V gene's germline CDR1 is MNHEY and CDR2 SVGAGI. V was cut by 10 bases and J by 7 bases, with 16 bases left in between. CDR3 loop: CATAIPGGGYTF. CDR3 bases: TGTGCCACCGCCATACCTGGAGGTGGCTACACCTTC.

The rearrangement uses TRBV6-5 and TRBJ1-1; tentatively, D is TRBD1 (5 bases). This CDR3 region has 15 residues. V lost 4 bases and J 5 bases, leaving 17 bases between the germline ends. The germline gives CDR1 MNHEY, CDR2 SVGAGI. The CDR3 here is CASSSPTQGGTEAFF. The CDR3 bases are TGTGCCAGCAGTTCCCCCACCCAGGGAGGGACTGAAGCTTTCTTT.

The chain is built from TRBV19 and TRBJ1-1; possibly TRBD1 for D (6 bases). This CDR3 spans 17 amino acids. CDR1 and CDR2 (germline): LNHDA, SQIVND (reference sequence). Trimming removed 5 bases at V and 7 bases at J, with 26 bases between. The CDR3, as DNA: TGTGCCAGTAGTCCAGACGACAGGCCGAGGGCCCGGGGTGAAGCTTTCTTT. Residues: CASSPDDRPRARGEAFF.

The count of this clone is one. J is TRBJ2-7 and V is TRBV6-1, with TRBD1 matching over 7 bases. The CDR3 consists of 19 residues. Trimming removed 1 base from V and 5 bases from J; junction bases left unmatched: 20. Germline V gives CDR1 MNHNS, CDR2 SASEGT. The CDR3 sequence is CASSEVEYETGRSTHEQYF. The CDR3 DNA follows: TGTGCCAGCAGTGAAGTCGAGTACGAGACAGGGAGATCTACCCACGAGCAGTACTTC.

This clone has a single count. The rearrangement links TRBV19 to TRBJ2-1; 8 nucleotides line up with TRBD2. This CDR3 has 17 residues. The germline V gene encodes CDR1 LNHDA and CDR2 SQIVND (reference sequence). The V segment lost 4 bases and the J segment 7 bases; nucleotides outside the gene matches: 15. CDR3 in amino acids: CASSTGGGRVLSNEQFF. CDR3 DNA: TGTGCCAGTAGTACCGGGGGGGGCAGGGTTCTAAGTAATGAGCAGTTCTTC.